What follows describes a single T cell receptor (beta chain). Trimming at V came to 1 base and at J to 7 bases, leaving 8 bases not matched to a gene. The CDR3 contains 15 residues. Germline V gene sequence: CDR1 DFQATT, CDR2 SNEGSKA (reference sequence). TCRdb independently ran MiXCR on the RT-PCR reads; one entry per CDR3 protein. The sample records about 680,000 distinct CDR3 sequences, approximately 15% being singletons. This chain joins TRBV20-1 and TRBJ2-1, with 9 bases matching TRBD2. The sequencing sample was made of memory CD4+ T cells from blood. The TCR was taken from a female donor in good health, serving as a healthy control. The chain's CDR3 is CSARVVAGAQNEQFF. CDR3 in DNA: TGCAGTGCTAGAGTAGTAGCGGGAGCCCAAAATGAGCAGTTCTTC.